Below, 17 T cell receptor beta chains from the same sample are listed, as sequenced in a study of blood T cell repertoires in COVID-19. Clones were sequenced by immunoSEQ multiplex PCR, and TCRdb holds only the in-frame ones, with some missing. The sample comprises around 50,000 clones, about 88% of which are singletons, and approximately 10% rests with the top ten. Sequencing used peripheral blood. The receptors originated from a man aged 45 to 65 with active COVID-19.

The chain combines TRBV10-1 with TRBJ2-7; 9 nucleotides agree with TRBD1. Germline loops: CDR1 WNHNN, CDR2 SYGVQD (reference sequence). The trim removed 5 bases at V and 0 bases at J, leaving 5 bases unmatched. CDR3 size: 15 residues. The CDR3 region is CASSWDRASSYEQYF. CDR3 bases: TGCGCCAGCAGTTGGGACAGGGCCAGCTCCTACGAGCAGTACTTC.

The V and J genes are TRBV3-1 (or the pseudogene TRBV3-2) and TRBJ2-2; the D gene is possibly TRBD1 (5 bases). The V and J ends lost 4 bases and 1 base respectively, with 10 bases between them. CDR3 size: 15 residues. CDR1 and CDR2 (germline): LGHDT, YNNKEL (reference sequence). The CDR3 nucleotides are TGTGCCAGCAGCCCCCGAACAGGGAACACCGGGGAGCTGTTTTTT. It codes for CASSPRTGNTGELFF.

This chain links TRBV7-9 with TRBJ2-1; maybe TRBD1 (6 bases). Trimming removed 4 bases at V and 10 bases at J, with 14 bases between. The CDR3 is 13 amino acids. The germline CDR1 and CDR2 sequences are SEHNR and FQNEAQ (reference sequence). This CDR3 reads CASSSSGGWEQFF. Written as DNA, the CDR3 is TGTGCCAGCAGCTCCAGTGGGGGCTGGGAGCAGTTCTTC.

This clone showed up just a few times. This chain connects TRBV10-3 to TRBJ2-3, with 7 positions matching TRBD2. The germline V gene encodes CDR1 ENHRY and CDR2 SYGVKD. The V segment lost 2 bases and the J segment 0 bases; nucleotides outside the gene matches: 8. This CDR3 spans 17 amino acids. Here the CDR3 DNA reads TGTGCCATCAGTGAGATAAAGCTAGCGGCTAGCACAGATACGCAGTATTTT. Its protein is CAISEIKLAASTDTQYF.

This sequence joins TRBV10-2 and TRBJ1-2; 7 nucleotides align to TRBD1. CDR1 is WSHSY and CDR2 is SAAADI in the germline V gene. This CDR3 spans 14 amino acids. Germline trimming cut 7 bases from V and 3 bases from J; bases unmatched to any gene: 8. In DNA form, the CDR3 reads TGCGCCAGCATCCCCGGACAGGCGGACTATGGCTACACCTTC. Amino acid sequence: CASIPGQADYGYTF.

The chain employs TRBV4-2 and TRBJ1-6, with D perhaps matching TRBD1 (6 bases). Deletions cut 5 bases from V and 7 bases from J, with 18 bases between. This CDR3 has 16 amino acids. Germline loops: CDR1 LGHNA, CDR2 YNFKEQ. CDR3 protein: CASSSHAGAGNSPLHF. The CDR3 coding sequence is TGTGCCAGCAGCTCGCACGCGGGGGCAGGGAATTCACCCCTCCACTTT.

This chain joins TRBV29-1 and TRBJ2-7, with 9 bases aligning to TRBD1. The CDR3 covers 11 residues. With 6 bases clipped from V and 5 bases from J, the junction kept 2 bases outside the gene matches. CDR1 is SQVTM, CDR2 ANQGSEA, per germline. The DNA of the CDR3 is TGCAGCGTCCGGACAGGGGACGAGCAGTACTTC. This translates into CSVRTGDEQYF.

In regard to this clone: The sample contains more than one DNA sequence encoding this CDR3. This rearrangement joins TRBV7-2 to TRBJ1-5; no firm D call. V lost 3 bases and J 0 bases, leaving 3 bases between the germline ends. The CDR3 is 13 residues long. Germline V gene sequence: CDR1 SGHTA, CDR2 FQGNSA. The CDR3, as DNA: TGTGCCAGCAGCTTGAGTAGCAATCAGCCCCAGCATTTT. This sequence encodes CASSLSSNQPQHF.

J is TRBJ1-5 and V is TRBV7-2, with a tentative D call TRBD1 (5 bases). V was trimmed by 1 base and J by 4 bases, leaving 11 bases between them. Per the germline V gene, CDR1 is SGHTA and CDR2 is FQGNSA. CDR3 length: 15 residues. The CDR3 is CASSLVQRTNQPQHF. In DNA form, the CDR3 reads TGTGCCAGCAGCTTAGTGCAACGGACAAATCAGCCCCAGCATTTT.

The chain links TRBV9 to TRBJ2-7; 10 bases match TRBD2. There are 16 residues in the CDR3. J lost 4 bases, V lost 0 bases, and 7 bases had no gene match. Germline V CDR1 and CDR2: SGDLS, YYNGEE. For the CDR3, the DNA is TGTGCCAGCAGCGTAGGGGAGATGACTAGCGGGTACGAGCAGTACTTC. Translated, it gives CASSVGEMTSGYEQYF.

This clone is labeled medium-sized. The chain is built from TRBV19 and TRBJ1-3; TRBD1 aligns across 7 bases. This CDR3 has 17 residues. CDR1 LNHDA and CDR2 SQIVND come from the germline V gene (reference sequence). The junction had 15 bases not matched to a gene; V was cut back by 6 bases and J by 4 bases. The CDR3 DNA follows: TGTGCCAGTAGCTACTCGACAGGGCGCGTAGGGGGAAACACCATATATTTT. Translated, it gives CASSYSTGRVGGNTIYF.

This clone was found once. This chain joins TRBV28 and TRBJ1-2; D is undetermined. Trimming removed 8 bases from V and 2 bases from J, with 6 bases in between. The CDR3 covers 11 residues. Germline-derived CDR1 and CDR2 are MDHEN and SYDVKM. CDR3 in DNA: TGTGCCAGCGGGCCGAACTATGGCTACACCTTC. Translation: CASGPNYGYTF.

The CDR3 bases are TGCGCCAGCAGCTTGGTCCCGCGGGTTTACAATGAGCAGTTCTTC. Its protein product is CASSLVPRVYNEQFF. The genes are TRBV5-1 and TRBJ2-1, with D possibly being TRBD2 (5 bases). Trimming stripped 0 bases from V and 4 bases from J, with 11 bases between. This CDR3 is 15 amino acids long. Germline values: CDR1 SGHRS, CDR2 YFSETQ.

The chain employs TRBV7-2 and TRBJ2-7; the D gene is possibly TRBD1 (8 bases). The CDR3 has 14 amino acids. Germline lookup yields CDR1 SGHTA and CDR2 FQGNSA. Trimming pared 5 bases from V and 6 bases from J, leaving 17 bases between. The CDR3 spells CASSPPQGEGEQYF. The DNA for the CDR3 is TGTGCCAGCAGCCCCCCACAGGGGGAGGGCGAGCAGTACTTC.

In this sample, this clone turned up once. The rearrangement links TRBV6-2 or TRBV6-3 to TRBJ2-1; 12 bases align to TRBD2. Trimming cost V 3 bases and J 0 bases; bases outside gene matches: 15. The germline V gene encodes CDR1 MNHEY and CDR2 SVGEGT. The CDR3 runs to 21 residues. CDR3 amino acids: CASSYWRLAGVQLSSYNEQFF. CDR3 sequence (DNA): TGTGCCAGCAGTTATTGGAGACTAGCGGGAGTCCAACTCAGCTCCTACAATGAGCAGTTCTTC.

The chain recombines TRBV18 with TRBJ1-5, with 8 nucleotides matching TRBD1. The CDR3 is 15 amino acids. The germline V gene has CDR1 KGHSH and CDR2 LQKENI. Trimming took 3 bases from V and 2 from J; bases not matched to a gene: 3. The DNA for the CDR3 is TGTGCCAGCTCACCCGGACAGGGTGGCAATCAGCCCCAGCATTTT. This translates into CASSPGQGGNQPQHF.

This rearrangement joins TRBV7-2 to TRBJ2-3; D might be TRBD1 (6 bases). Trimming took 6 bases from V and 3 from J, leaving 10 bases between them. The CDR3 is 13 residues long. Germline V lookup: CDR1 SGHTA, CDR2 FQGNSA. Here the CDR3 DNA reads TGTGCCAGCAGAAGAGGGGGTACAGATACGCAGTATTTT. It yields the protein CASRRGGTDTQYF. Filled out from reference TRBV7-2 and TRBJ2-3, the complete variable domain reads GAGVSQSPSNKVTEKGKDVELRCDPISGHTALYWYRQSLGQGLEFLIYFQGNSAPDKSGLPSDRFSAERTGGSVSTLTIQRTQQEDSAVYLCASRRGGTDTQYFGPGTRLTVL.